Each of the 4 T cell receptor beta chains below was sequenced from the same sample in a study of shared clonotypes between healthy human individuals. Sequencing was performed with immunoSEQ multiplex PCR; in TCRdb, only in-frame clones are kept and a portion is missing. The sample records 470,000 or so clones, roughly 80% being singletons. Sample: PBMCs. These TCRs come from a woman in her thirties or forties in good health. Some clones in this sample may be carry-over from other donors' samples.

To note about this clone: The sample carries other DNA sequences with the same CDR3. The chain carries TRBV29-1 and TRBJ1-1; D call uncertain. Trimming removed 5 bases at V and 2 bases at J, with 6 bases between. This CDR3 region has 11 residues. From germline, CDR1 is SQVTM and CDR2 ANQGSEA. CDR3 protein: CSVSVNTEAFF. Here the CDR3 DNA reads TGCAGCGTTTCAGTTAACACTGAAGCTTTCTTT.

Remarks on this clone: This sequence is one base from a far larger clone and is likely a read error. The chain links TRBV28 to TRBJ1-1, with D tentatively TRBD1 (5 bases). Trimming removed 10 bases from V and 2 bases from J, with 17 bases in between. There are 14 residues in the CDR3. CDR1 MDHEN and CDR2 SYDVKM come from the germline V gene. This chain's CDR3 is CATIVGGRNTEAFF. The CDR3, as DNA: TGTGCCACCATTGTTGGGGGACGTAACACTGAAGCTTTCTTT.

The V call is TRBV15, the J call TRBJ1-5, with 7 bases fitting TRBD1. J was trimmed by 4 bases and V by 1 base; bases with no gene match: 4. The CDR3 has 15 residues. Germline CDR1 LNHNV, CDR2 YYDKDF (reference sequence). The CDR3 DNA sequence: TGTGCCACCAGCAGAGGACAGGGTCATAATCAGCCCCAGCATTTT. Protein product: CATSRGQGHNQPQHF.

Of note for this clone: A read error is the likely source, as a far larger clone sits one nucleotide away. This sequence joins TRBV5-6 and TRBJ2-5; 10 bases match TRBD2. TRBJ2-7 explains the end of the DNA better; the J call may be wrong. The germline V gene encodes CDR1 SGHDT and CDR2 YYEEEE. The CDR3 is 14 residues long. The CDR3 coding sequence is TGTGCCAGCAGCCCGGTACTAGCGGGGTACGAGCAGTACTTC. This gives the protein CASSPVLAGYEQYF.